This T cell receptor (beta chain) was identified in a study of T-cell reconstitution after alpha-beta-depleted transplantation in children. General observations from the study: It was surviving recipient T cells and thymic progenitors that gave some patients high TCRbeta diversity at day 60. After transplant, at about two months, alpha-beta T cells were reportedly derived from several hundred expanded graft clones. T cells produced anew were the main source of T-cell counts and diversity one year after transplant.

Unique molecular identifiers featured in how the TCRbeta library was prepared. TCRdb ran MiXCR on the PCR reads and lists one entry per CDR3 protein. Altogether 200,000 to 300,000 distinct CDR3 sequences are present, about 24% being singletons, with the ten largest covering 4.8%. The CDR3 runs 14 residues. V lost 5 bases, J lost 5 bases, and 13 bases lay in between. In the case of this clonotype: Its antigen is unknown.

The clonotype comes from a female patient aged 2 to 10 who had a stem cell transplant for congenital amegakaryocytic thrombocytopenia, so the T cells may come from the graft donor. This specimen was PBMCs, mostly from graft donor cells, taken 360 days after TCRalphabeta/CD19-depleted stem cell transplant. The chain carries TRBV12-3 or TRBV12-4 and TRBJ1-5; D may be TRBD1 (6 bases). The CDR3 DNA follows: TGTGCCAGCAGTCCCTCAAACAGGGATCAGCCCCAGCATTTT. Translating gives CASSPSNRDQPQHF.